This TCR beta chain is drawn from a study of T cell changes during pregnancy in multiple sclerosis (dated by TCRdb to between 2018 and 2021). The study in broad terms: Changes in the T cell repertoire over the course of pregnancy were examined in this study in women with multiple sclerosis.

Library generation was performed with the immunoSEQ multiplex PCR assay. TCRdb took over this immuneACCESS table, retaining in-frame rearrangements with V and J assigned. Such tables are incomplete; in checked studies, under half of the missing clones stem from an unresolved V gene, and the remainder is unexplained. This sample lists around 22,000 clones; approximately 91% were detected once. The ten largest clones take up under 0.7% of the sample. This clone has a single count. Its binding antigen is unknown. Base quality data are lacking; no much larger clone is found one base away. V has 3 bases trimmed and J has 6 bases trimmed; junction bases matching no gene number 14. The CDR3, cysteine through phenylalanine, is 16 amino acids long. Solely the CDR3 DNA is kept, with 48 bases framed from the first base. CDR1 and CDR2 are read off the germline V gene (reference sequence) as MNHEY and SMNVEV.

Sequencing was performed on CD4+ T cells from peripheral blood mononuclear cells, taken after pregnancy. The receptor's source is a female donor in good health, enrolled as a control in a pregnancy study. The chain links TRBV27 with TRBJ2-7, with 7 junctional bases fitting TRBD1. The encoded CDR3 is CASSLDRTPGISEQYF. The bases are TGTGCCAGCAGTTTGGACAGGACCCCGGGTATTTCCGAGCAGTACTTC.